The T cell receptor (beta chain) under discussion was sequenced for a study of blood T cell repertoires in COVID-19. Turning to the study itself: There were acute and convalescent COVID-19 samples, and they came from the United States, Italy and Spain. The analysed material was cDNA or gDNA that came from T cells, B-cell-depleted T cells, or PBMCs.

Authors' data handling: Reference gene primer amplification yielded estimated nucleated cell counts. Method: immunoSEQ multiplex PCR; TCRdb's copy keeps in-frame clones and lacks some. That table furnishes V, J and clone size, whereas the DNA furnished D and trimming. In the table there are approximately 150,000 clones, about four fifths of which are singletons. The sequenced material came from peripheral blood. The clonotype comes from a man between 65 and 80 years old who had recovered from COVID-19.

In DNA, the CDR3 is TGTGCCAGCAGCTTGCAAGGGGTGAACACTGAAGCTTTCTTT. It specifies CASSLQGVNTEAFF. V is TRBV11-1 and J is TRBJ1-1, with D tentatively TRBD1 (5 bases). Germline V gene sequence: CDR1 SGHAT, CDR2 FQDESV (reference sequence). The V and J ends lost 3 bases and 0 bases respectively, with 8 bases between them. This CDR3 has 14 residues.